The clone carrying this TCR beta chain has more than one count but fewer than ten. What it binds is not known. The CDR3 loop spans 14 amino acids. V was clipped by 5 bases and J by 3 bases, with 13 bases between them. CDR1 and CDR2 from the germline V gene are SGHTA and FQGNSA. This entry comes from a study of beta chain features in type 1 diabetes. Expressed TCRB transcripts were sequenced because the isolated RNA had all been reverse transcribed beforehand. Using immunoSEQ multiplex PCR, the repertoire was profiled, and TCRdb retains in-frame clones only, with some absent. The table includes 300,000 to 350,000 clones, roughly a tenth detected once. Study-level points and caveats: Reads derived from cDNA could over-represent cells showing high TCR expression. Type 1 diabetes patients had moderately but significantly shorter TCRB CDR3s in all four CD4+ subsets.

The sample consisted of central memory CD4+ T cells from blood. The V gene is TRBV7-2, the J gene TRBJ1-1; perhaps TRBD1 as D (5 bases). The receptor's source is a man aged 25 to 40 with type 1 diabetes. The CDR3 here is CASSNRWGDTEAFF. The CDR3 DNA is TGTGCCAGCAGCAACAGGTGGGGGGACACTGAAGCTTTCTTT.